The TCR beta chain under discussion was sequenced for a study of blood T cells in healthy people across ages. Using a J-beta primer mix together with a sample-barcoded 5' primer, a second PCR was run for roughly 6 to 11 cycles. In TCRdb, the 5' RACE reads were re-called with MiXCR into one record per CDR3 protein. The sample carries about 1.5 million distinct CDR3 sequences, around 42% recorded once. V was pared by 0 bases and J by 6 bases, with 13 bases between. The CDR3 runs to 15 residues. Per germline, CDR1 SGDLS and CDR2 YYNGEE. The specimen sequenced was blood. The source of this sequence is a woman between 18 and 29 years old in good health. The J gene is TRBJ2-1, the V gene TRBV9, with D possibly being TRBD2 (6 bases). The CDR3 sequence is CASSVGSSGPNEQFF. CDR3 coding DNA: TGTGCCAGCAGCGTAGGAAGTAGCGGCCCCAATGAGCAGTTCTTC. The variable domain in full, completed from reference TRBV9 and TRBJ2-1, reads DSGVTQTPKHLITATGQRVTLRCSPRSGDLSVYWYQQSLDQGLQFLIQYYNGEERAKGNILERFSAQQFPDLHSELNLSSLELGDSALYFCASSVGSSGPNEQFFGPGTRLTVL.